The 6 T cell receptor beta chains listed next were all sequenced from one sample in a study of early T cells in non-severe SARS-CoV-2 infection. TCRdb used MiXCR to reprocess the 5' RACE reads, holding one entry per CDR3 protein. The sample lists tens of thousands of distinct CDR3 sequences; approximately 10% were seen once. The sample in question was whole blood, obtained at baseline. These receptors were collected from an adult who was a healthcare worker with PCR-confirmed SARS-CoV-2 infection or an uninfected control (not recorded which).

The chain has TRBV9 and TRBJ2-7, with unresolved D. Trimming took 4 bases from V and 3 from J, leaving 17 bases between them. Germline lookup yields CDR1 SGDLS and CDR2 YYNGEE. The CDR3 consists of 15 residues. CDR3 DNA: TGTGCCAGCAGCCCCCGAAGGTCCGAGCACTACGAGCAGTACTTC. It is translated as CASSPRRSEHYEQYF.

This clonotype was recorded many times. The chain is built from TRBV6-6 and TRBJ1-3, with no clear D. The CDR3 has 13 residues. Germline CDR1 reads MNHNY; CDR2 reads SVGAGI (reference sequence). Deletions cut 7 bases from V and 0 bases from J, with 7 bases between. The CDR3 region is CASIKGSGNTIYF. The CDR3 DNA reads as TGTGCCAGCATTAAAGGCTCTGGAAACACCATATATTTT.

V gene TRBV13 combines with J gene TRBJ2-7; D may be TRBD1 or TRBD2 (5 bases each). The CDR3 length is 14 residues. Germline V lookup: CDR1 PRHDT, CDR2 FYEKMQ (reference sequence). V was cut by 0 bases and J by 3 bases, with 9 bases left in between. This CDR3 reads CASSLGGGLYEQYF. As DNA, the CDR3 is TGTGCCAGCAGCTTAGGTGGGGGTCTCTACGAGCAGTACTTC.

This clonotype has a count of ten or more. The CDR3 here is CASSVTGVSYEQYF. The CDR3 coding sequence is TGTGCCAGCAGCGTTACGGGGGTCTCCTACGAGCAGTACTTC. The chain joins TRBV7-2 to TRBJ2-7; tentatively, D is TRBD2 (6 bases). The ends were cut back, 5 bases at V and 0 bases at J, with 11 bases in the middle. This CDR3 is built from 14 residues. The germline V gene encodes CDR1 SGHTA and CDR2 FQGNSA. The full variable domain, completed using reference TRBV7-2 and TRBJ2-7, is GAGVSQSPSNKVTEKGKDVELRCDPISGHTALYWYRQSLGQGLEFLIYFQGNSAPDKSGLPSDRFSAERTGGSVSTLTIQRTQQEDSAVYLCASSVTGVSYEQYFGPGTRLTVT.

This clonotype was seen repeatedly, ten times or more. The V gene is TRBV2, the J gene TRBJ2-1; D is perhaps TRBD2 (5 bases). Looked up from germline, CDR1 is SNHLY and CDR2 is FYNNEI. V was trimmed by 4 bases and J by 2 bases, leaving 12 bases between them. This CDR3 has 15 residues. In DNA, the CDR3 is TGTGCCAGCAGTGTTCCGGGAAAAACCTACAATGAGCAGTTCTTC. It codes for CASSVPGKTYNEQFF.

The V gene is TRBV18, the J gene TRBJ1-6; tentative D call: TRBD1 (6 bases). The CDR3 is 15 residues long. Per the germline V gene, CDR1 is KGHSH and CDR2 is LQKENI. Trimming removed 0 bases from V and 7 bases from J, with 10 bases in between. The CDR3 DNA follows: TGTGCCAGCTCACCACCGCCACAGGGCAATTCACCCCTCCACTTT. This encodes CASSPPPQGNSPLHF.